One and the same sample provided the 15 T cell receptor beta chains below, sequenced in a study of blood T cell repertoires in COVID-19. The method was immunoSEQ multiplex PCR; TCRdb's version includes in-frame clones alone and lacks a portion of them. The sample has some 330,000 clones; approximately 87% are singletons. The sample consisted of PBMCs or T cells enriched from blood (not recorded which). These receptors were collected from a man aged 40-49 years in a cohort exposed to, infected with or recovered from COVID-19 (not recorded which).

The CDR3 nucleotides read TGTGCCAGCAGTCTTAGAGGGCAGAACACCGGGGAGCTGTTTTTT. It codes for CASSLRGQNTGELFF. The chain employs TRBV27 and TRBJ2-2; a possible D gene is TRBD2 (5 bases). The germline V and J ends were trimmed by 5 bases and 1 base, with 11 bases remaining between them. The CDR3 has 15 residues. Germline V CDR1 and CDR2: MNHEY, SMNVEV (reference sequence).

This chain links TRBV18 with TRBJ2-7; D unresolved. V lost 2 bases and J 2 bases, leaving 13 bases between the germline ends. CDR1 KGHSH and CDR2 LQKENI come from the germline V gene. The CDR3 runs to 15 residues. In DNA, the CDR3 is TGTGCCAGCTCACCAGACATAGACGTAGCCTACGAGCAGTACTTC. Translated: CASSPDIDVAYEQYF.

V usage is TRBV7-9 and J usage is TRBJ2-5; D not certain. CDR3 size: 14 residues. Trimming took off 2 bases at V and 0 bases at J, with 7 bases between the two ends. The germline V gene encodes CDR1 SEHNR and CDR2 FQNEAQ (reference sequence). The CDR3 loop is CASSLLEYQETQYF. Here the CDR3 DNA reads TGTGCCAGCAGCTTATTGGAGTACCAAGAGACCCAGTACTTC.

This chain connects TRBV30 to TRBJ1-4; the D is unclear. From germline, CDR1 is GTSNPN and CDR2 SVGIG (reference sequence). The CDR3 consists of 16 residues. The ends were cut back, 0 bases at V and 2 bases at J, with 13 bases in the middle. CDR3 nucleotide sequence: TGTGCCTGGAGTGTACACACGGGGAGGACTAATGAAAAACTGTTTTTT. Its translation is CAWSVHTGRTNEKLFF.

The chain joins TRBV6-5 to TRBJ2-4; 8 bases line up with TRBD1. CDR1 is MNHEY and CDR2 is SVGAGI in the germline V gene. The CDR3 is 13 amino acids. The J segment lost 8 bases and the V segment lost 11 bases, leaving 11 bases of the junction unmatched. The DNA of the CDR3 is TGTGCCGGTCGCGTCAACAGGGGGGACATTCAGTACTTC. Translation: CAGRVNRGDIQYF.

A few counts support this clone. The chain employs TRBV19 and TRBJ1-1; D gene ambiguous. The V end lost 5 bases, the J end lost 0 bases, and 7 bases lay between the germline ends. There are 13 residues in the CDR3. Per germline, CDR1 LNHDA and CDR2 SQIVND (reference sequence). The CDR3 region has the DNA TGTGCCAGTAGTCAACAGATGAACACTGAAGCTTTCTTT. This codes for CASSQQMNTEAFF.

This rearrangement joins TRBV3-1 (or the pseudogene TRBV3-2) to TRBJ1-6; no reliable D call. Trimming shortened V by 1 base and J by 7 bases, and 8 bases separated the two germline ends. Germline V gene lookup returns CDR1 LGHDT and CDR2 YNNKEL (reference sequence). CDR3 length: 14 residues. DNA for the CDR3: TGTGCCAGCAGCCAAGGAGGGCTAAATTCACCCCTCCACTTT. This translates into CASSQGGLNSPLHF.

The chain combines TRBV2 with TRBJ2-1, with 7 positions matching TRBD2. Germline CDR1 SNHLY, CDR2 FYNNEI. This CDR3 spans 15 amino acids. V was clipped by 5 bases and J by 0 bases; unmatched bases: 4. CDR3 region: CASSTSASSYNEQFF. CDR3 sequence (DNA): TGTGCCAGCAGTACTAGCGCAAGCTCCTACAATGAGCAGTTCTTC.

The chain uses TRBV30 and TRBJ2-3, with TRBD1 matching over 9 bases. The germline V gene encodes CDR1 GTSNPN and CDR2 SVGIG (reference sequence). With 5 bases clipped from V and 7 bases from J, the junction kept 13 bases outside the gene matches. The CDR3 consists of 15 residues. CDR3 amino acids: CAWGIQGAGENTQYF. The CDR3 region has the DNA TGTGCCTGGGGGATACAGGGGGCGGGAGAAAATACGCAGTATTTT.

There are a few counts of this clone. V is TRBV27 and J is TRBJ1-6; D possibly corresponds to TRBD1 (5 bases). The CDR3 sequence is 14 residues long. Deletions cut 3 bases from V and 10 bases from J, with 13 bases between. CDR1 MNHEY and CDR2 SMNVEV come from the germline V gene (reference sequence). The DNA for the CDR3 is TGTGCCAGCAGTTTGTCCCAGGGTACCTCACCCCTCCACTTT. It encodes CASSLSQGTSPLHF.

This rearrangement joins TRBV19 to TRBJ2-2; 8 nucleotides match TRBD2. Germline lookup yields CDR1 LNHDA and CDR2 SQIVND (reference sequence). The CDR3 covers 16 residues. V gave up 10 bases and J gave up 3 bases; unmatched junction bases: 13. The CDR3, as DNA: TGTGCCATCGAGGACAACCCGGGGGGGGACACCGGGGAGCTGTTTTTT. It yields the protein CAIEDNPGGDTGELFF.

The chain recombines TRBV5-5 with TRBJ1-3; D not certain. V was trimmed by 1 base and J by 10 bases, leaving 12 bases between them. The germline V gene encodes CDR1 SGHKS and CDR2 YYEKEE (reference sequence). The CDR3 consists of 13 residues. The CDR3 loop is CASSLFRSETIYF. The DNA for the CDR3 is TGTGCCAGCAGCTTGTTCAGGTCCGAGACCATATATTTT.

The rearrangement joins TRBV7-6 to TRBJ1-3; D is perhaps TRBD1 (6 bases). This CDR3 is built from 15 residues. The germline V gene encodes CDR1 SGHVS and CDR2 FNYEAQ. V lost 8 bases to trimming and J lost 0 bases, with 14 bases between them. The CDR3 sequence is CASATQGFSGNTIYF. The CDR3 DNA reads TGTGCCAGCGCAACACAGGGTTTCTCTGGAAACACCATATATTTT.

V is TRBV28 and J is TRBJ1-1; D remains unclear. The CDR3 totals 16 residues. Trimming left V 3 bases short and J 2 bases short, with 16 bases between. CDR1 and CDR2 (germline): MDHEN, SYDVKM. CDR3 region: CASSLVGSGFNTEAFF. Written as DNA, the CDR3 is TGTGCCAGCAGTTTGGTGGGCTCGGGGTTTAACACTGAAGCTTTCTTT.

The V and J genes are TRBV25-1 and TRBJ2-3, with TRBD1 identical over 7 bases. V lost 3 bases, J lost 4 bases, and 7 bases stayed unmatched. Germline CDR1 and CDR2: MGHDK and SYGVNS. CDR3 length: 15 residues. In DNA form, the CDR3 reads TGTGCCAGCAGTGAGATAGGGCAGGGGGCAGATACGCAGTATTTT. It is translated as CASSEIGQGADTQYF.